The rows below give T cell receptor beta chains drawn from one sample of a study of blood T cell repertoires in COVID-19. Profiled with immunoSEQ multiplex PCR; TCRdb holds only in-frame clones, not every one. The table has approximately 260,000 clones, around 81% seen once; the top ten hold around 3.6%. Sequences were obtained from PBMCs or T cells enriched from blood (not recorded which). The receptors here all came from a middle-aged man who had recovered from COVID-19. CDR3s include the opening cysteine and the closing phenylalanine or tryptophan. The D gene is left open where the match is weak. For some rows the clone size is stated as once, few or many, or as a class when expanded; others skip it.

>.|TRBV19|.|TRBJ1-1
TGTGCCAGTAGAAGGGGATCGAACACTGAAGCTTTCTTT
CASRRGSNTEAFF
>TRBD2|TRBV11-3|.|TRBJ2-2
TGTGCCAGCAGCTTAGATAGAACTAGCGGGGACACCGGGGAGCTGTTTTTT
CASSLDRTSGDTGELFF
>.|TRBV9|.|TRBJ2-7
TGTGCCAGCAGCGTAGCCGCAGGGGGGCGATACGAGCAGTACTTC
CASSVAAGGRYEQYF
>TRBD1|TRBV11-2|.|TRBJ2-2
TGTGCCACAAGGACAGGGCTTAACACCGGGGAGCTGTTTTTT
CATRTGLNTGELFF
>TRBD1|TRBV9|few|TRBJ2-7
TGTGCCAGCAGCGTTTGGGACAGGGACGGCGAGCAGTACTTC
CASSVWDRDGEQYF
>TRBD2|TRBV5-1|.|TRBJ2-7
TGCGCCAGCAGCTTGGAAACTAGCGGGAGCTCCTACGAGCAGTACTTC
CASSLETSGSSYEQYF
>TRBD2|TRBV29-1|once|TRBJ2-1
TGCAGCGCTCTAGCGGCTAGCGGGAACAGTGAGCAGTTCTTC
CSALAASGNSEQFF
>TRBD2|TRBV30|.|TRBJ2-1
TGTGCCTGGAGTACAGCTAAGTATGGGACTAGCGGGGGGGCCGGCGATGAGCAGTTCTTC
CAWSTAKYGTSGGAGDEQFF
>.|TRBV28|.|TRBJ1-1
TGTGCCAGCAGTCCCCACAGGGCCACTGAAGCTTTCTTT
CASSPHRATEAFF
>.|TRBV4-2|.|TRBJ2-1
TGTGCCAGCAGCCAAGAAGCCACAGGGAATGAGCAGTTCTTC
CASSQEATGNEQFF
>.|TRBV6-2/TRBV6-3|.|TRBJ2-1
TGTGCCAGCAGTTACTCTAGAAGTGAGCAGTTCTTC
CASSYSRSEQFF
>.|TRBV19|.|TRBJ2-2
TGTGCCAGTAGTACCCAGGTGGGCTTAGTCACCGGGGAGCTGTTTTTT
CASSTQVGLVTGELFF
>TRBD2|TRBV7-3|.|TRBJ2-2
TGTGCCAGCAGCTCAGGGACTACCAACACCGGGGAGCTGTTTTTT
CASSSGTTNTGELFF
>.|TRBV7-2|.|TRBJ2-7
TGTGCCAGCAGCTTAGCGAGGTCGGAGCAGTACTTC
CASSLARSEQYF
>TRBD1|TRBV9|.|TRBJ1-6
TGTGCCAGCAGCGTAGAAGCAGGGGGCGATTCACCCCTCCACTTT
CASSVEAGGDSPLHF
>.|TRBV19|.|TRBJ2-3
TGTGCCAGTAGTATCGGTCCTTACGGCACAGATACGCAGTATTTT
CASSIGPYGTDTQYF
>.|TRBV7-6|many|TRBJ2-7
TGTGCCAGCAGGATAAATGACGGGTCCGAGCAGTACTTC
CASRINDGSEQYF
>TRBD1|TRBV9|once|TRBJ1-1
TGTGCCAGCAGCGTACTCACAGGGGGCTACACTGAAGCTTTCTTT
CASSVLTGGYTEAFF
>TRBD2|TRBV29-1|.|TRBJ2-3
TGCAGCGTTGCGGGGGGTGGAGATACGCAGTATTTT
CSVAGGGDTQYF
>TRBD2|TRBV6-1|few|TRBJ2-7
TGTGCCAGCAGTGAAGCGCTGCGGGGGGACTACGAGCAGTACTTC
CASSEALRGDYEQYF
>TRBD1|TRBV5-1|.|TRBJ1-1
TGCGCCAGCGGGGGGGACAGGGAGGCCACTGAAGCTTTCTTT
CASGGDREATEAFF
>TRBD1|TRBV7-9|.|TRBJ2-7
TGTGCCAGCAGCTTAGGAGCCCAGGGGGCCTACGAGCAGTACTTC
CASSLGAQGAYEQYF
>.|TRBV25-1|.|TRBJ1-6
TGTGCCAGCAGTGATCTGGAGGACCCCCTCCACTTT
CASSDLEDPLHF
>TRBD2|TRBV7-3|.|TRBJ2-3
TGTGCCAGCAGCCCCGGACTAGCGGGGGCCGCCAGAGATACGCAGTATTTT
CASSPGLAGAARDTQYF
>.|TRBV9|.|TRBJ2-1
TGTGCCAGCAGAGGGGTCAATGAGCAGTTCTTC
CASRGVNEQFF
>.|TRBV7-3|.|TRBJ2-3
TGTGCCAGCAGCCAAGGACAGCTCGATAAAGATACGCAGTATTTT
CASSQGQLDKDTQYF
>TRBD2|TRBV7-3|.|TRBJ2-1
TGTGCCAGCAGCCCGACTAGCGGGGGCCACTACAATGAGCAGTTCTTC
CASSPTSGGHYNEQFF